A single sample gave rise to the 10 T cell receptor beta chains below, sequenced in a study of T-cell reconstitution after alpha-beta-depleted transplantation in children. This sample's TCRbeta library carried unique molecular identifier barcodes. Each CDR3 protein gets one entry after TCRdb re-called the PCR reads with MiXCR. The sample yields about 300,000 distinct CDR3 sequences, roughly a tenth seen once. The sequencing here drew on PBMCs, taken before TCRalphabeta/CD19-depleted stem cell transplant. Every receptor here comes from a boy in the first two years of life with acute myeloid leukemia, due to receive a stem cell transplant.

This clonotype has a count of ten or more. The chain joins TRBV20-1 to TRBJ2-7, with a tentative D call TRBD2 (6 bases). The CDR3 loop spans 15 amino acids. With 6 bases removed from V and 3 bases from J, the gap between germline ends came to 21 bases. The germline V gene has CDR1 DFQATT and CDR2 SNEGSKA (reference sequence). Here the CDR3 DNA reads TGCAGTGCGGGCGGAGGGGACGGATTGTTCTACGAGCAGTACTTC. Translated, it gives CSAGGGDGLFYEQYF.

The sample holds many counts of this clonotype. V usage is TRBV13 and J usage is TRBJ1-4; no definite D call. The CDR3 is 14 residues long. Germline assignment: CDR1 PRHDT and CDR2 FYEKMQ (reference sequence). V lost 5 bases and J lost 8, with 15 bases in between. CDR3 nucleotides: TGTGCCAGCAGCCCTGGGCCTAAACGGGAAAAACTGTTTTTT. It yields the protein CASSPGPKREKLFF.

The CDR3 protein is CSVEVGVISYEQYF. The CDR3, as DNA: TGCAGCGTTGAAGTAGGTGTTATCTCCTACGAGCAGTACTTC. The chain uses TRBV29-1 and TRBJ2-7; D ambiguous. The germline V and J ends were trimmed by 1 base and 0 bases, with 10 bases remaining between them. The CDR3 has 14 amino acids. Germline V gene sequence: CDR1 SQVTM, CDR2 ANQGSEA.

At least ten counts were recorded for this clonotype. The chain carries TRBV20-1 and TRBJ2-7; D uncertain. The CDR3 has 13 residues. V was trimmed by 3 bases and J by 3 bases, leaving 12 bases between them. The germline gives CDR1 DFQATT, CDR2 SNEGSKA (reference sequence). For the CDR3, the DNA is TGCAGTGCTAGCTTGGGTCCCCGCTACGAGCAGTACTTC. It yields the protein CSASLGPRYEQYF.

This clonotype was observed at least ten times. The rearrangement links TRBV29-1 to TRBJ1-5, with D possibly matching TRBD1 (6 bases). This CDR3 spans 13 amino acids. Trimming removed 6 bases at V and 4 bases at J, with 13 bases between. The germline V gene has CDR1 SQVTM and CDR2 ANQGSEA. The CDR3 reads CSVLTGPNQPQHF. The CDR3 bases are TGCAGCGTCCTTACAGGGCCAAATCAGCCCCAGCATTTT.

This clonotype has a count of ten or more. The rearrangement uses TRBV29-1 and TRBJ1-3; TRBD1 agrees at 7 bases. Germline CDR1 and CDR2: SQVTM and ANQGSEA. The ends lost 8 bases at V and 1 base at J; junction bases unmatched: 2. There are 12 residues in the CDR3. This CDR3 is CSQGGSGNTIYF. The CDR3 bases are TGCAGCCAGGGGGGATCTGGAAACACCATATATTTT.

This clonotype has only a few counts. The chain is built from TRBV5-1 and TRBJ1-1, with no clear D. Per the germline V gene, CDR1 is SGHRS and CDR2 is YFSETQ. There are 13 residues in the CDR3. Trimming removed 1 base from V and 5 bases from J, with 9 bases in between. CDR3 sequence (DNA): TGCGCCAGCAGCTTGCAGGTTCCGACTGAAGCTTTCTTT. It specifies CASSLQVPTEAFF.

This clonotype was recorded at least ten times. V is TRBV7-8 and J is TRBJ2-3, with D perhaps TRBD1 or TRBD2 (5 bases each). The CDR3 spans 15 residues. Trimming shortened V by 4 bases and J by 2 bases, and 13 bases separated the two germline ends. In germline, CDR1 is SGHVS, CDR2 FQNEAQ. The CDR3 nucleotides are TGTGCCAGCAGCTCATATGGGGACCTCACAGATACGCAGTATTTT. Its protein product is CASSSYGDLTDTQYF.

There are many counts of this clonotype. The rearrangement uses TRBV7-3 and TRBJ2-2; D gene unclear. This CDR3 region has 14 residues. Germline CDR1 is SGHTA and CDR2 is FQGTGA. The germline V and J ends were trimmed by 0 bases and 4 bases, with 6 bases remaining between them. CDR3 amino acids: CASSLTLGTGELFF. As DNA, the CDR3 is TGTGCCAGCAGCTTAACGCTGGGCACCGGGGAGCTGTTTTTT. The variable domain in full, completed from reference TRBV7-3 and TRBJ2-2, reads GAGVSQTPSNKVTEKGKYVELRCDPISGHTALYWYRQSLGQGPEFLIYFQGTGAADDSGLPNDRFFAVRPEGSVSTLKIQRTERGDSAVYLCASSLTLGTGELFFGEGSRLTVL.

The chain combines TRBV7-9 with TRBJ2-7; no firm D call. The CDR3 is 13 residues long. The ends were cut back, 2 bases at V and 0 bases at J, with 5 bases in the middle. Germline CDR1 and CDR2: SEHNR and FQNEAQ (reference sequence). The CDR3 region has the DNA TGTGCCAGCAGCTTACTCCTCTCCTACGAGCAGTACTTC. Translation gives CASSLLLSYEQYF.